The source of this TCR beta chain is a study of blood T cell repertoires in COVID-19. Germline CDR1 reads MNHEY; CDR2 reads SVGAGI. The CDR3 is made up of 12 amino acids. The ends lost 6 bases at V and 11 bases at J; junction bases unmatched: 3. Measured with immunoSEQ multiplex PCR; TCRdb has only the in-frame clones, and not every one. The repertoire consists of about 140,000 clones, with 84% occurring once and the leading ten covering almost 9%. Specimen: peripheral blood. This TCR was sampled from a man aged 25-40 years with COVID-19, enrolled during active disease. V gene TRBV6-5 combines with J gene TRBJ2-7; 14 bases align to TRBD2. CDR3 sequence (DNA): TGTGCCAGCAGGGGGACTAGCGGGAGCAAGTACTTC. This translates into CASRGTSGSKYF.